This T cell receptor beta chain was recorded in a study of blood T cell repertoires in COVID-19. Per the study methods: For nucleated cells, counts were estimated from reference gene primer amplification. Clones were sequenced by immunoSEQ multiplex PCR, and TCRdb holds only the in-frame ones, with some missing. V and J calls and clone size are those listed in that table; D and trimming were worked out from the DNA. Of some 50,000 clones in the sample, just under 85% were seen once. The sample was peripheral blood. The TCR was taken from a human donor in a cohort sampled during active COVID-19.

The CDR3 nucleotides read TGTGCCAGCAGTCCGAGGGACACCGGGGAGCTGTTTTTT. Translating it yields CASSPRDTGELFF. The V and J genes are TRBV7-3 and TRBJ2-2; D might be TRBD2 (5 bases). Germline CDR1 SGHTA, CDR2 FQGTGA. The CDR3 contains 13 residues. Deletions cut 6 bases from V and 3 bases from J, with 8 bases between.